Detailed here is one T cell receptor beta chain. The antigen remains unidentified. As every portion of the isolated RNA was reverse transcribed, the sequencing read expressed TCRB transcripts. The method was immunoSEQ multiplex PCR; TCRdb's version includes in-frame clones alone and lacks a portion of them. The table has over 200,000 clones, around 9.9% seen once. Every sorted population was more than 98% pure. V was pared by 3 bases and J by 6 bases, with 4 bases of the junction left unmatched. This CDR3 spans 14 amino acids. Germline V gene data show CDR1 as SGHRS and CDR2 as YFSETQ. These data are taken from a study of beta chain features in type 1 diabetes. Notes on the study in general: Possible PCR preference for shorter templates applied equally to patients and controls. There was no resolution here of whether HLA type influences TCRB rearrangement. TCRB CDR3s were moderately but significantly shorter in Type 1 diabetes patients in all four CD4+ subsets.

This TCR came from a man younger than 45 with type 1 diabetes. What was sequenced was naive CD4+ T cells from blood. The rearrangement links TRBV5-1 to TRBJ2-3; 10 nucleotides align to TRBD2. The CDR3 sequence is CASSSAGGPDTQYF. As DNA, the CDR3 is TGCGCCAGCAGCTCAGCGGGGGGGCCGGATACGCAGTATTTT. Variable domain in full (rest from reference TRBV5-1 and TRBJ2-3): KAGVTQTPRYLIKTRGQQVTLSCSPISGHRSVSWYQQTPGQGLQFLFEYFSETQRNKGNFPGRFSGRQFSNSRSEMNVSTLELGDSALYLCASSSAGGPDTQYFGPGTRLTVL.